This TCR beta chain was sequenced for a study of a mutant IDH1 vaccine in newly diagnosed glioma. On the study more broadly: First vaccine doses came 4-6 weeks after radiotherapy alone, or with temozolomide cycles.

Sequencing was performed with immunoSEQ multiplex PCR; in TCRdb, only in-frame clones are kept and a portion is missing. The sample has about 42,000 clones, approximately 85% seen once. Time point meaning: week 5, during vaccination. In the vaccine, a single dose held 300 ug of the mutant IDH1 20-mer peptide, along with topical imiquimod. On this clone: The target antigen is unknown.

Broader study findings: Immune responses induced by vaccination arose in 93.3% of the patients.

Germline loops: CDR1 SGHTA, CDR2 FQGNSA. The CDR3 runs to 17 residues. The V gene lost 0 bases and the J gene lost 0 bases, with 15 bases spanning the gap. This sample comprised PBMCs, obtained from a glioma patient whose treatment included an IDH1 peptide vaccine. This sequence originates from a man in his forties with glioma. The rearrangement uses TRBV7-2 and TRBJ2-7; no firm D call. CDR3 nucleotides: TGTGCCAGCAGCTTAGCGAATCCAAGAAGCGACTCCTACGAGCAGTACTTC. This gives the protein CASSLANPRSDSYEQYF.